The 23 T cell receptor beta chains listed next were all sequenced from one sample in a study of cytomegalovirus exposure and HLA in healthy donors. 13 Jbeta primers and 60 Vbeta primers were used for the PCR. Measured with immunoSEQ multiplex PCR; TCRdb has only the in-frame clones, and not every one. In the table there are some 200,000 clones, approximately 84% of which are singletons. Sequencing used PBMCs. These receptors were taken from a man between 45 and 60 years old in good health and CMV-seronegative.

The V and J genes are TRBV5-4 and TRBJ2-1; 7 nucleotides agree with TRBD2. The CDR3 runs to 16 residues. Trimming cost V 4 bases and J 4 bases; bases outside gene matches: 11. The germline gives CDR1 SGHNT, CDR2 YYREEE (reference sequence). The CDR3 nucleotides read TGTGCCAGCAGCCCCAAGGGAGCGGGAACATACAATGAGCAGTTCTTC. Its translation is CASSPKGAGTYNEQFF.

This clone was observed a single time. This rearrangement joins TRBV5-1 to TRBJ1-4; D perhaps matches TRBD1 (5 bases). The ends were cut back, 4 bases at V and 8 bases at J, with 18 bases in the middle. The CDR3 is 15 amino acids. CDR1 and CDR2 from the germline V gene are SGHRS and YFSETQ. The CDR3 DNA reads TGCGCCAGCAGCCTAAAGGGGAGGGATGACGAAAAACTGTTTTTT. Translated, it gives CASSLKGRDDEKLFF.

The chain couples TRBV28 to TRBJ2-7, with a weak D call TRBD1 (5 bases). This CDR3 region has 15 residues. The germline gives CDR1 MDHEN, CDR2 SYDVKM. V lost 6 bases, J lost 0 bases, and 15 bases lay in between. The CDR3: CASRAVGATSYEQYF. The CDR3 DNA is TGTGCCAGCAGGGCCGTTGGGGCGACCTCCTACGAGCAGTACTTC. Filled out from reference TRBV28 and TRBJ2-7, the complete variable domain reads DVKVTQSSRYLVKRTGEKVFLECVQDMDHENMFWYRQDPGLGLRLIYFSYDVKMKEKGDIPEGYSVSREKKERFSLILESASTNQTSMYLCASRAVGATSYEQYFGPGTRLTVT.

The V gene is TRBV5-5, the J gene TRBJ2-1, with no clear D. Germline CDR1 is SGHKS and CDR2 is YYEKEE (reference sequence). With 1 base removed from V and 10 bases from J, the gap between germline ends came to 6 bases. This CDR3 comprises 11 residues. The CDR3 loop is CASSLTQEQFF. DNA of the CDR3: TGTGCCAGCAGCTTGACTCAAGAGCAGTTCTTC.

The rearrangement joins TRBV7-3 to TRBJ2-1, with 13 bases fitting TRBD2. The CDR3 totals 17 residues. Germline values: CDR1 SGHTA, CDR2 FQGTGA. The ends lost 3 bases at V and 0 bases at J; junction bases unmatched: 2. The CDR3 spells CASSLGLAGSSYNEQFF. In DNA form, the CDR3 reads TGTGCCAGCAGCTTGGGACTAGCGGGGAGCTCCTACAATGAGCAGTTCTTC.

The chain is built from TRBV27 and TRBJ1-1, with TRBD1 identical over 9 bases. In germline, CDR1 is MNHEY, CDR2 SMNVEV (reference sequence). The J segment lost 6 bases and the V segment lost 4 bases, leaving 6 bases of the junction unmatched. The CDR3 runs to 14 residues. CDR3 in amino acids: CASSSGTGWSEAFF. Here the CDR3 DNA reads TGTGCCAGCAGTTCTGGGACAGGGTGGTCTGAAGCTTTCTTT.

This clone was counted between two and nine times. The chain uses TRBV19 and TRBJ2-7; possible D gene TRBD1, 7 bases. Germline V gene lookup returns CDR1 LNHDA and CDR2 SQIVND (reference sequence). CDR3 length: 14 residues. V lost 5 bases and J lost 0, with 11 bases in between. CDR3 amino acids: CASSPQGGSYEQYF. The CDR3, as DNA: TGTGCCAGTAGTCCGCAGGGGGGCTCCTACGAGCAGTACTTC. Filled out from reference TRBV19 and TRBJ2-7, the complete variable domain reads DGGITQSPKYLFRKEGQNVTLSCEQNLNHDAMYWYRQDPGQGLRLIYYSQIVNDFQKGDIAEGYSVSREKKESFPLTVTSAQKNPTAFYLCASSPQGGSYEQYFGPGTRLTVT.

In DNA form, the CDR3 reads TGTGCCAGCAGCCAAGCGGACAGCCGTTATGGCTACACCTTC. This sequence encodes CASSQADSRYGYTF. The chain recombines TRBV14 with TRBJ1-2; the D gene is possibly TRBD1 (6 bases). The CDR3 runs to 14 residues. Germline lookup yields CDR1 SGHDN and CDR2 FVKESK. V dropped 1 base and J dropped 5 bases, with 11 bases sitting between them.

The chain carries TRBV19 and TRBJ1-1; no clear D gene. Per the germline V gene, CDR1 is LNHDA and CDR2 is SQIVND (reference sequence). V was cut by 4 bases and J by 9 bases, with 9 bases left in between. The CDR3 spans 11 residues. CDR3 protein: CASSKGVQAFF. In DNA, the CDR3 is TGTGCCAGTAGTAAGGGAGTCCAAGCTTTCTTT.

CDR3 region: CASSQARDGYGYTF. The CDR3 DNA follows: TGTGCCAGCTCACAGGCCCGGGATGGCTATGGCTACACCTTC. The chain is built from TRBV18 and TRBJ1-2; D is ambiguous. V gave up 4 bases and J gave up 4 bases, with 13 bases separating them. The germline V gene encodes CDR1 KGHSH and CDR2 LQKENI. The CDR3 spans 14 residues.

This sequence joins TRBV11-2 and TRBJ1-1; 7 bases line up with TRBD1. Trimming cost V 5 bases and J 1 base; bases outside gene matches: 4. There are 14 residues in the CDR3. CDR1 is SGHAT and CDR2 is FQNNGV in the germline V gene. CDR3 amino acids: CASSAGTENTEAFF. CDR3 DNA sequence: TGTGCCAGCAGCGCCGGGACAGAGAACACTGAAGCTTTCTTT.

This CDR3 reads CASSQDRVIEQFF. The DNA for the CDR3 is TGCGCCAGCAGCCAAGACAGGGTGATTGAGCAGTTCTTC. The genes are TRBV4-1 and TRBJ2-1, with a weak D call TRBD1 (5 bases). CDR1 is MGHRA and CDR2 is YSYEKL in the germline V gene. This CDR3 contains 13 residues. V lost 0 bases, J lost 9 bases, and 9 bases lay in between.

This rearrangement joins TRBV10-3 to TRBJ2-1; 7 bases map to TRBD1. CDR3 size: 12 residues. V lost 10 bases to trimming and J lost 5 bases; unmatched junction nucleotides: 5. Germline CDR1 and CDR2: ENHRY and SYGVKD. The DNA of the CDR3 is TGTGCCACCAGACAGGGAAACAATGAGCAGTTCTTC. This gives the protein CATRQGNNEQFF.

CDR3 bases: TGTGCCAGCAGCTTAGGGCTAGCGGGGGCCGGGGAGCTGTTTTTT. This gives the protein CASSLGLAGAGELFF. This chain connects TRBV7-8 to TRBJ2-2; 10 bases line up with TRBD2. V was pared by 1 base and J by 6 bases, with 2 bases of the junction left unmatched. Germline V lookup: CDR1 SGHVS, CDR2 FQNEAQ. CDR3 length: 15 amino acids.

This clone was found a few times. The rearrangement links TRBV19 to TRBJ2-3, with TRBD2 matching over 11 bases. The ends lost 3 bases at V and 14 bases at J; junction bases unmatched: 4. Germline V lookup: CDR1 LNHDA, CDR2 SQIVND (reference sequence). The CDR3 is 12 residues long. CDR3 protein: CASSISGGAMYF. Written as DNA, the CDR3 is TGTGCCAGTAGTATTAGCGGGGGGGCTATGTATTTT. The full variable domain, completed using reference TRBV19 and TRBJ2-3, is DGGITQSPKYLFRKEGQNVTLSCEQNLNHDAMYWYRQDPGQGLRLIYYSQIVNDFQKGDIAEGYSVSREKKESFPLTVTSAQKNPTAFYLCASSISGGAMYFGPGTRLTVL.

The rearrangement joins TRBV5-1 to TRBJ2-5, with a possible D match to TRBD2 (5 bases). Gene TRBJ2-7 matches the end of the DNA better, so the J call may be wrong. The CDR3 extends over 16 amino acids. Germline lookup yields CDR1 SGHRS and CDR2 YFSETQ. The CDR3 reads CASSLATGFSSYEQYF. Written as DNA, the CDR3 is TGCGCCAGCAGCTTGGCAACGGGATTTAGCTCCTACGAGCAGTACTTC.

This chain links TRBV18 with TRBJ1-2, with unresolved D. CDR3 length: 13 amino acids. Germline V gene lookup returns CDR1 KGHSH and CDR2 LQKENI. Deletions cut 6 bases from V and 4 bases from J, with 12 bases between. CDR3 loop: CASSPPGGYGYTF. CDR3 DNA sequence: TGTGCCAGCTCCCCCCCGGGAGGCTATGGCTACACCTTC. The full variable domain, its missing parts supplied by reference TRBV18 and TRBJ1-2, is NAGVMQNPRHLVRRRGQEARLRCSPMKGHSHVYWYRQLPEEGLKFMVYLQKENIIDESGMPKERFSAEFPKEGPSILRIQQVVRGDSAAYFCASSPPGGYGYTFGSGTRLTVV.

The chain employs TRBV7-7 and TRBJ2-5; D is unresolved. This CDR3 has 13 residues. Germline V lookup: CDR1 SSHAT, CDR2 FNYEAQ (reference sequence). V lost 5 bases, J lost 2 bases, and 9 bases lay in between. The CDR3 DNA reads TGTGCCAGCAGCCAAGACATGCAAGAGACCCAGTACTTC. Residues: CASSQDMQETQYF.

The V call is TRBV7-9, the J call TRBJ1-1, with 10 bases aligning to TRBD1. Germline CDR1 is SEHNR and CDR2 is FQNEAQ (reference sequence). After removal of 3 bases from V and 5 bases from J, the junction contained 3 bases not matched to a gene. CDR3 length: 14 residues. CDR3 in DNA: TGTGCCAGCAGCTTGACAGGGGGCGAGACTGAAGCTTTCTTT. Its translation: CASSLTGGETEAFF.

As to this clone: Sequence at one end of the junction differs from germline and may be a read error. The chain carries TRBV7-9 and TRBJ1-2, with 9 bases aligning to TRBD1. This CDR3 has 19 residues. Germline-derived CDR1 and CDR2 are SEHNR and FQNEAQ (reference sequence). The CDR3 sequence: CSSSLSPLDRGRSNYGYTF. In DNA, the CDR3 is TGTTCCAGCAGCTTGAGTCCTTTGGACAGGGGACGGTCCAACTATGGCTACACCTTC.

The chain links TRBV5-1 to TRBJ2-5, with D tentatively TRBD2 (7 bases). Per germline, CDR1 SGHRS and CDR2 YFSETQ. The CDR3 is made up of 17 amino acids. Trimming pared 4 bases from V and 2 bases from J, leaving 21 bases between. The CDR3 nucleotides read TGCGCCAGCAGCCGGGGGTCCGGCGGGGGCTTACAAGAGACCCAGTACTTC. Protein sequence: CASSRGSGGGLQETQYF.

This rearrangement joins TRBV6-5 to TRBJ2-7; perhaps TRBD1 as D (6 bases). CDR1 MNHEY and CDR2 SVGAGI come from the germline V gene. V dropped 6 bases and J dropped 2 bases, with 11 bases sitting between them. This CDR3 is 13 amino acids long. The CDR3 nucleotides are TGTGCCAGCAGAAGACAGGCAACCTACGAGCAGTACTTC. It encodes CASRRQATYEQYF.

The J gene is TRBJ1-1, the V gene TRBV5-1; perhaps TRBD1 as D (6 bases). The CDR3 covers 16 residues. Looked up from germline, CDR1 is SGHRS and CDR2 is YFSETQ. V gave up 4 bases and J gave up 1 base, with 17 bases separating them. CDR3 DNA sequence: TGCGCCAGCAGCCTCCTTTCCGGGACACAGAACACTGAAGCTTTCTTT. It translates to CASSLLSGTQNTEAFF.